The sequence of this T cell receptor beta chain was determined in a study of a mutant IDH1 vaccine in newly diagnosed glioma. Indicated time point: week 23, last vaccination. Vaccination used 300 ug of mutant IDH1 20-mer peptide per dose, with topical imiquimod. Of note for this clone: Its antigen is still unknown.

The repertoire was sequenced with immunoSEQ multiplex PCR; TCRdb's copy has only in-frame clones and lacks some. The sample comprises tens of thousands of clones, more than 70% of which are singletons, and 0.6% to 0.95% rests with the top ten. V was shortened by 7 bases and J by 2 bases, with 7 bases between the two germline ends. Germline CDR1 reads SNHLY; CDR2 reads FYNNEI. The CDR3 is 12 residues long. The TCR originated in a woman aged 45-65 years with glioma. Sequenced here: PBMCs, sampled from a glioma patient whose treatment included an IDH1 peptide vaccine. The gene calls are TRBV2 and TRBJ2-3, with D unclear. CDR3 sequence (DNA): TGTGCCAGCACCCTGACCACAGATACGCAGTATTTT. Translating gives CASTLTTDTQYF.